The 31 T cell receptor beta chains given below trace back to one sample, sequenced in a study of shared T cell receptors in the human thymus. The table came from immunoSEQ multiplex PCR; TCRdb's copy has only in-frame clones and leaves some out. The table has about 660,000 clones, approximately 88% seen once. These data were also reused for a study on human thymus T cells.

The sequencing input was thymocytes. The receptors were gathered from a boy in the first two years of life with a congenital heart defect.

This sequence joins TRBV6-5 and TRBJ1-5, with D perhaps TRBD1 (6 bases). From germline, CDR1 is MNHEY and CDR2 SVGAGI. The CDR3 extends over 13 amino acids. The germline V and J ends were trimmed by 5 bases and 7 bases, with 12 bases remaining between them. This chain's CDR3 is CASSPHRGQPQHF. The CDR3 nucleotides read TGTGCCAGCAGTCCCCATAGGGGGCAGCCCCAGCATTTT.

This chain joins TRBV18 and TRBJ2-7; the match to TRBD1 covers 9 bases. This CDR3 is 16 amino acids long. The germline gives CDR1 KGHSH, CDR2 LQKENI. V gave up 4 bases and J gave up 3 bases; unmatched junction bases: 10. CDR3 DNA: TGTGCCAGCTCACAGCCTCGGACAGGGGTATTCTACGAGCAGTACTTC. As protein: CASSQPRTGVFYEQYF.

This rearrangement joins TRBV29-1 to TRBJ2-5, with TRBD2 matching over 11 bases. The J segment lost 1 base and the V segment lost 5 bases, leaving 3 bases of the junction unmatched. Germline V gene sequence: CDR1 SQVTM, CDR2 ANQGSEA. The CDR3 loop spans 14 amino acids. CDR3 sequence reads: CSVNSGRAQETQYF. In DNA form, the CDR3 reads TGCAGCGTTAATAGCGGGAGGGCCCAAGAGACCCAGTACTTC.

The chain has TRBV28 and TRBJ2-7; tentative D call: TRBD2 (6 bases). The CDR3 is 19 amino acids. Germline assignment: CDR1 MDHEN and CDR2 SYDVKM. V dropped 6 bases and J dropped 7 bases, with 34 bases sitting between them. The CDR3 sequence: CASSTRFSARGKLSGEQYF. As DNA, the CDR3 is TGTGCCAGCAGCACCCGGTTTTCTGCGCGGGGTAAGCTTTCGGGGGAGCAGTACTTC.

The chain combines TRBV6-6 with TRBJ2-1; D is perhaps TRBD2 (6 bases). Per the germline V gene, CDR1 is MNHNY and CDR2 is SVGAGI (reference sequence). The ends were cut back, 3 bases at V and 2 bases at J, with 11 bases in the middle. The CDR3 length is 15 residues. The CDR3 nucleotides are TGTGCCAGCAGTTATTTAGCGGAACCCTACAATGAGCAGTTCTTC. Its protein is CASSYLAEPYNEQFF.

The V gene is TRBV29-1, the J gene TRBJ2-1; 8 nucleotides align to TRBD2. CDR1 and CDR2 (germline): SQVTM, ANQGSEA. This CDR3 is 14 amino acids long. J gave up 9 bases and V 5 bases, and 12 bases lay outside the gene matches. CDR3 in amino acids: CSVLAGKIWSEQFF. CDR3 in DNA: TGCAGCGTTTTAGCGGGAAAGATTTGGAGTGAGCAGTTCTTC.

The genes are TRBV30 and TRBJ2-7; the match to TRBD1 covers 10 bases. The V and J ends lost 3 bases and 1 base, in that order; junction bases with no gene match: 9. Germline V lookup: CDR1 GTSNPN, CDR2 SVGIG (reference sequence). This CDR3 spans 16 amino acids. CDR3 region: CAWSGPGQGFSYEQYF. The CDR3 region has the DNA TGTGCCTGGAGCGGACCGGGACAGGGGTTTTCCTACGAGCAGTACTTC.

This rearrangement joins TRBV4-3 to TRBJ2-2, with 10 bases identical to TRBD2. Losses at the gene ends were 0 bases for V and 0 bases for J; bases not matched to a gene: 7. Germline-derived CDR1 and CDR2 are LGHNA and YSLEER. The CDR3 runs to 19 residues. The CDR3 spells CASSQELAGGQTNTGELFF. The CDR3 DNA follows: TGCGCCAGCAGCCAAGAATTAGCGGGAGGTCAAACGAACACCGGGGAGCTGTTTTTT.

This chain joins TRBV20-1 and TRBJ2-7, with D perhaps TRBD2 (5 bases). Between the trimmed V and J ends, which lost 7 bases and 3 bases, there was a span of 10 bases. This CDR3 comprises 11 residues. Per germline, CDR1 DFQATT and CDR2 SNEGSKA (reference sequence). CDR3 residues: CSGQRHYEQYF. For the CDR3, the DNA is TGCAGTGGGCAGCGGCACTACGAGCAGTACTTC.

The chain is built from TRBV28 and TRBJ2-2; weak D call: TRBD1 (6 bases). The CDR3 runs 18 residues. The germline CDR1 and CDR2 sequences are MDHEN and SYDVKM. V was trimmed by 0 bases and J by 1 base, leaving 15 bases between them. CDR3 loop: CASSLCGDKGVNTGELFF. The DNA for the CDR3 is TGTGCCAGCAGTTTATGTGGCGATAAGGGGGTGAACACCGGGGAGCTGTTTTTT.

In DNA form, the CDR3 reads TGCGCCAGCAGCGGAGGACCAACTAATGAAAAACTGTTTTTT. Translation gives CASSGGPTNEKLFF. V usage is TRBV5-1 and J usage is TRBJ1-4; D uncertain. The germline V gene has CDR1 SGHRS and CDR2 YFSETQ. The CDR3 spans 14 residues. V was clipped by 4 bases and J by 0 bases, with 7 bases between them.

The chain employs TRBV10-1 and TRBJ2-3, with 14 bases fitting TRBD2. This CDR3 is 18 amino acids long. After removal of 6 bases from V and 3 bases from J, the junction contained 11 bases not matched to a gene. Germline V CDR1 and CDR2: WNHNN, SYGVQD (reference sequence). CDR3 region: CASRDRGTSGRSTDTQYF. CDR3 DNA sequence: TGCGCCAGCAGGGACCGCGGGACTAGCGGGAGATCGACAGATACGCAGTATTTT.

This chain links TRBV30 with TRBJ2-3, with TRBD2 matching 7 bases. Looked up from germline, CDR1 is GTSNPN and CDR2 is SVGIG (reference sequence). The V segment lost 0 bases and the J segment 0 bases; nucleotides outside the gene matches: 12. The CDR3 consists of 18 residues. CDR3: CAWSVPGRETPSTDTQYF. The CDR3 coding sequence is TGTGCCTGGAGTGTACCAGGGCGGGAGACCCCTAGCACAGATACGCAGTATTTT.

CDR3 sequence: CAISGTSGYEQYF. As DNA, the CDR3 is TGTGCCATTTCCGGGACTAGCGGCTACGAGCAGTACTTC. The chain joins TRBV10-3 to TRBJ2-7; TRBD2 matches 11 bases. Trimming took 9 bases from V and 3 from J; bases not matched to a gene: 4. Germline-derived CDR1 and CDR2 are ENHRY and SYGVKD. The CDR3 totals 13 residues.

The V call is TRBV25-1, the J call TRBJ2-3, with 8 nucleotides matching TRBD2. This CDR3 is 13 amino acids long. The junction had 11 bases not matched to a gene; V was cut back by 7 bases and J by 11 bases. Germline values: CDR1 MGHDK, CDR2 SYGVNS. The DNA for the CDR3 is TGTGCCAGCAAGGGGATAGCGGGGCGGAAGCAGTATTTT. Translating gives CASKGIAGRKQYF.

Here the CDR3 DNA reads TGTGCCAGCAGCTGGGAGGGGCCGGGCTCCTACAATGAGCAGTTCTTC. Its translation is CASSWEGPGSYNEQFF. The chain is built from TRBV7-9 and TRBJ2-1, with 7 bases fitting TRBD2. The CDR3 is 16 residues long. Per germline, CDR1 SEHNR and CDR2 FQNEAQ (reference sequence). V dropped 4 bases and J dropped 0; count of bases not matched to a gene: 6.

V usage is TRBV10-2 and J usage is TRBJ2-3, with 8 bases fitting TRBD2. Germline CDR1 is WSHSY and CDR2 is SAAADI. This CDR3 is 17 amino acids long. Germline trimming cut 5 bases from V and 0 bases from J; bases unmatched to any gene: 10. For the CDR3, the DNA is TGCGCCAGCAGTAAACTCACTAGCGGTTATAGCACAGATACGCAGTATTTT. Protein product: CASSKLTSGYSTDTQYF.

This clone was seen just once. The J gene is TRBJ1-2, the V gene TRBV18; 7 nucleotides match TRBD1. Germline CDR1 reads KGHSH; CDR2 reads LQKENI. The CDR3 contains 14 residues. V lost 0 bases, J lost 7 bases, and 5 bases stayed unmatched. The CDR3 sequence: CASSPPVQGLGYTF. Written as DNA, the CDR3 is TGTGCCAGCTCACCACCGGTACAGGGGCTTGGCTACACCTTC.

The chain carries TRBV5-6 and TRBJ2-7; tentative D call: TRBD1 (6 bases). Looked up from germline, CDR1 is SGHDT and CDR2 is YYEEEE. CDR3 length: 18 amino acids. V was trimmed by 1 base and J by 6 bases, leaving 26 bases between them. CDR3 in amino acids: CASSLSRGIGPKGGEQYF. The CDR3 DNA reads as TGTGCCAGCAGCTTGTCTCGGGGCATCGGACCAAAAGGGGGCGAGCAGTACTTC.

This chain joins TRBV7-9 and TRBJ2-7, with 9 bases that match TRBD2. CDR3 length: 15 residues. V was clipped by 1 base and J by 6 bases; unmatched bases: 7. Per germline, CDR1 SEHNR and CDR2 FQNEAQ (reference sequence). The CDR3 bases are TGTGCCAGCAGCTTAGGAGTAGCGGGAGCGTCCGAGCAGTACTTC. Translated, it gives CASSLGVAGASEQYF.

The CDR3 region has the DNA TGTGCCAGCAGTGACTCGATCAGAGAGACCCAGTACTTC. Protein: CASSDSIRETQYF. The rearrangement joins TRBV6-4 to TRBJ2-5; D unclear. Per the germline V gene, CDR1 is MRHNA and CDR2 is SNTAGT. Trimming left V 0 bases short and J 4 bases short, with 6 bases between. This CDR3 contains 13 residues.

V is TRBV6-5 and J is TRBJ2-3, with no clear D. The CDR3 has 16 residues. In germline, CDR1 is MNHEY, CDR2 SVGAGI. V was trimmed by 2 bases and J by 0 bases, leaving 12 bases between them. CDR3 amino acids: CASSYGTRGSTDTQYF. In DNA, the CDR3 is TGTGCCAGCAGTTACGGTACTCGCGGCAGCACAGATACGCAGTATTTT.

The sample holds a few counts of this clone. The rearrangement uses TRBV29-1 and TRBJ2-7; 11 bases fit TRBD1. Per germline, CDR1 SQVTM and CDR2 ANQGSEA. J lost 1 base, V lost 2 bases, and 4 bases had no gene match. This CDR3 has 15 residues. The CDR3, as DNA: TGCAGCGTTGAATTGGGGACAGGGGGTTCCTACGAGCAGTACTTC. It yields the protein CSVELGTGGSYEQYF.

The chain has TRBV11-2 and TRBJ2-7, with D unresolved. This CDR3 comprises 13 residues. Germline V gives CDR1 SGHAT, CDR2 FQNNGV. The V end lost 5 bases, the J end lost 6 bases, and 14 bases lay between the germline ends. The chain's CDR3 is CASSPMNPSEQYF. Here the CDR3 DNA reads TGTGCCAGCAGCCCCATGAATCCCAGCGAGCAGTACTTC. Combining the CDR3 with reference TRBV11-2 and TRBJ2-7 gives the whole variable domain EAGVAQSPRYKIIEKRQSVAFWCNPISGHATLYWYQQILGQGPKLLIQFQNNGVVDDSQLPKDRFSAERLKGVDSTLKIQPAKLEDSAVYLCASSPMNPSEQYFGPGTRLTVT.

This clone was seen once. The CDR3 spells CASSQGLAGYPYEQYF. For the CDR3, the DNA is TGCGCCAGCAGCCAGGGACTAGCGGGGTATCCCTACGAGCAGTACTTC. The V gene is TRBV4-3, the J gene TRBJ2-7; TRBD2 aligns across 13 bases. J was trimmed by 2 bases and V by 3 bases; bases with no gene match: 4. This CDR3 is 16 amino acids long. Germline CDR1 is LGHNA and CDR2 is YSLEER.

The CDR3 sequence is CASSQDWPRAGLPVETQYF. The CDR3 coding sequence is TGCGCCAGCAGCCAAGATTGGCCTCGAGCGGGCCTTCCAGTAGAGACCCAGTACTTC. The gene calls are TRBV4-3 and TRBJ2-5; possible D gene TRBD2, 6 bases. The CDR3 is 19 residues long. V lost 0 bases to trimming and J lost 4 bases, with 24 bases between them. The germline V gene encodes CDR1 LGHNA and CDR2 YSLEER.

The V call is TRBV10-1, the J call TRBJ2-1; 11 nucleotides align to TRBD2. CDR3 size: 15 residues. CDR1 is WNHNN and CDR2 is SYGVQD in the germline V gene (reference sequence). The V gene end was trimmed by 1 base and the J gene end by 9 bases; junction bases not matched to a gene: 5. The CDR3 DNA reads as TGCGCCAGCAGTGAGTTAGCGGGAGGGGATAGTGAGCAGTTCTTC. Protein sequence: CASSELAGGDSEQFF.

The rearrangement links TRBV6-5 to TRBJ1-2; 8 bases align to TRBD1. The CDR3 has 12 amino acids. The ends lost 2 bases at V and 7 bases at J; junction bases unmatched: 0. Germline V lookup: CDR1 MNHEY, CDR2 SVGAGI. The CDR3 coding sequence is TGTGCCAGCAGTTACGACAGGGGTGGCTACACCTTC. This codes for CASSYDRGGYTF.

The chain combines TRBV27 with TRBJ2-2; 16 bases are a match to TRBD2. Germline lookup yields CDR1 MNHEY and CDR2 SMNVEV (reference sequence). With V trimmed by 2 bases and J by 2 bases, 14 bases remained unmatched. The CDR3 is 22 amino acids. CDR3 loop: CASSLALGLAGGHGINTGELFF. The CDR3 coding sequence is TGTGCCAGCAGTTTAGCCCTGGGACTAGCGGGAGGGCACGGGATAAACACCGGGGAGCTGTTTTTT.

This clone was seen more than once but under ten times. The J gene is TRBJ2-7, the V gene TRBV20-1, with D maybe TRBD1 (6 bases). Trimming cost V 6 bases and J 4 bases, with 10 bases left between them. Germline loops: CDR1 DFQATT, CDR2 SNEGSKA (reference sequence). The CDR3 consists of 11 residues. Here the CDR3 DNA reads TGCAGTGCAGACAGGTTTTACGAGCAGTACTTC. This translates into CSADRFYEQYF.

DNA for the CDR3: TGTGCCAGCAGCCAGAAGGGACTAGCGGGAGGGGCAATTGAGCAGTTCTTC. Its protein product is CASSQKGLAGGAIEQFF. The chain recombines TRBV7-9 with TRBJ2-1, with 16 bases lining up with TRBD2. J lost 9 bases, V lost 5 bases, and 10 bases had no gene match. Germline lookup yields CDR1 SEHNR and CDR2 FQNEAQ (reference sequence). This CDR3 has 17 amino acids.